This T cell receptor beta chain was identified during a study of shared clonotypes between healthy human individuals. Study-level results: Clonotype sharing among donors likely depends on sequencing depth. Unshared clonotypes carried lower generation probabilities than those common to all four donors.

CDR3 length: 16 residues. Between the trimmed V and J ends, which lost 7 bases and 5 bases, there was a span of 22 bases. In germline, CDR1 is SGDLS, CDR2 YYNGEE. Notes on this clone: Its cognate antigen is unknown.

Libraries were prepared by immunoSEQ multiplex PCR; TCRdb keeps only in-frame clonotypes and omits some of them. The sample includes approximately 2,000,000 clones, around 90% of them seen just once. The genes are TRBV9 and TRBJ1-5, with D perhaps matching TRBD1 (6 bases). The receptor was isolated from a man between 18 and 29 years old in good health. Some clones in this sample may be carry-over from other donors' samples. Sequencing input: naive CD4+ T cells from PBMCs. Regarding subset: CD45RA+ positively selected. In DNA, the CDR3 is TGTGCCAGCGCCCGGGGGGCTGGTTTCGCGGATCAGCCCCAGCATTTT. Its translation: CASARGAGFADQPQHF. The entire variable domain, with the rest obtained from reference TRBV9 and TRBJ1-5, is as follows: DSGVTQTPKHLITATGQRVTLRCSPRSGDLSVYWYQQSLDQGLQFLIQYYNGEERAKGNILERFSAQQFPDLHSELNLSSLELGDSALYFCASARGAGFADQPQHFGDGTRLSIL.